This passage covers 12 T cell receptor beta chains from one sample sequenced in a study of identical twins. In TCRdb, the 5' RACE reads were re-called with MiXCR into one record per CDR3 protein. Here the sample spans approximately 670,000 distinct CDR3 sequences, around 6% being singletons. Sequencing was done on a sample of naive T cells sorted from blood. Receptors originate from a man younger than 30 in good health.

This clonotype was seen ten or more times. The chain combines TRBV10-3 with TRBJ2-5; D may be TRBD2 (5 bases). Germline V gene lookup returns CDR1 ENHRY and CDR2 SYGVKD. V lost 2 bases and J lost 5, with 15 bases in between. The CDR3 runs 15 residues. The CDR3 loop is CAISEGPLELETQYF. The DNA for the CDR3 is TGTGCCATCAGTGAGGGACCACTAGAATTGGAGACCCAGTACTTC.

The CDR3 DNA reads TGTGCCAGCGGAGAAGGCGGTGAAAACATTCAGTACTTC. The encoded protein is CASGEGGENIQYF. The chain has TRBV6-6 and TRBJ2-4, with D unresolved. V was pared by 8 bases and J by 5 bases, with 13 bases between. Per the germline V gene, CDR1 is MNHNY and CDR2 is SVGAGI (reference sequence). The CDR3 spans 13 residues.

This clonotype was counted ten times or more. The V gene is TRBV9, the J gene TRBJ2-1; 12 nucleotides agree with TRBD2. With V trimmed by 7 bases and J by 6 bases, 8 bases remained unmatched. Germline V gene lookup returns CDR1 SGDLS and CDR2 YYNGEE. The CDR3 has 15 amino acids. Written as DNA, the CDR3 is TGTGCCAGCTGCGAGACGGGACTAGCGGGCAATGAGCAGTTCTTC. It encodes CASCETGLAGNEQFF.

This clonotype showed up many times. V gene TRBV20-1 combines with J gene TRBJ2-3, with unresolved D. Germline V lookup: CDR1 DFQATT, CDR2 SNEGSKA (reference sequence). V lost 2 bases and J 1 base, leaving 7 bases between the germline ends. CDR3 size: 13 residues. The CDR3 is CSARTSRTDTQYF. The CDR3 coding sequence is TGCAGTGCTAGAACCAGCCGCACAGATACGCAGTATTTT.

The table lists this clonotype with a few counts. The V call is TRBV15, the J call TRBJ1-1; D is possibly TRBD1 (5 bases). The CDR3 sequence is 16 residues long. The germline gives CDR1 LNHNV, CDR2 YYDKDF (reference sequence). V gave up 3 bases and J gave up 4 bases, with 18 bases separating them. The CDR3 DNA reads as TGTGCCACCAGCAGGCTAAGCGGGGCCTGGGGCACTGAAGCTTTCTTT. Amino acid sequence: CATSRLSGAWGTEAFF.

This clonotype was seen at least ten times. The chain employs TRBV6-1 and TRBJ2-4; no firm D call. The V gene's germline CDR1 is MNHNS and CDR2 SASEGT. Trimming cost V 1 base and J 9 bases, with 7 bases left between them. CDR3 size: 12 residues. The CDR3 loop is CASSEVTSIQYF. CDR3 bases: TGTGCCAGCAGTGAAGTAACGAGCATTCAGTACTTC.

In its sample, this clonotype was seen many times. The chain has TRBV21-1 and TRBJ2-5; TRBD1 is the table's D call and was not checked against the DNA. TRBV21-1 is annotated as a pseudogene. This CDR3 has 21 amino acids. The CDR3 region has the DNA TGTGCCAGCAGCAAAGATGCGGGTTGGGACAGGGAGCCGCTATACCAAGAGACCCAGTACTTC. Protein sequence: CASSKDAGWDREPLYQETQYF.

This clonotype was detected a few times. CDR3 in DNA: TGTGCCAGCAGCCCACGACAGGGGGCGGGCAATCAGCCCCAGCATTTT. Its translation: CASSPRQGAGNQPQHF. The chain has TRBV5-5 and TRBJ1-5; TRBD1 matches 10 bases. Germline V gene sequence: CDR1 SGHKS, CDR2 YYEKEE (reference sequence). With V trimmed by 4 bases and J by 2 bases, 6 bases remained unmatched. This CDR3 spans 16 amino acids.

This clonotype came up many times. CDR3 protein: CASRTPLGEAFF. CDR3 coding DNA: TGTGCCAGCAGAACCCCTCTGGGTGAAGCTTTCTTT. The chain couples TRBV27 to TRBJ1-1; D call uncertain. Germline CDR1 and CDR2: MNHEY and SMNVEV (reference sequence). The CDR3 extends over 12 amino acids. V was pared by 6 bases and J by 7 bases, with 12 bases between.

In this sample, this clonotype turned up many times. In DNA, the CDR3 is TGCGCCAGCAGCCAAGAACGCGGCGAAAAACTGTTTTTT. It yields the protein CASSQERGEKLFF. The rearrangement uses TRBV4-3 and TRBJ1-4; D gene unclear. Germline loops: CDR1 LGHNA, CDR2 YSLEER. The CDR3 extends over 13 amino acids. With 0 bases removed from V and 8 bases from J, the gap between germline ends came to 7 bases.

This clonotype was detected ten times or more. In nucleotides, the CDR3 is TGCGCCAGCAGTCTCCCGGGGGACACTGAAGCTTTCTTT. Its translation: CASSLPGDTEAFF. The chain has TRBV5-1 and TRBJ1-1; TRBD1 is a possible D gene (5 bases). V gave up 5 bases and J gave up 3 bases, with 11 bases separating them. Germline V gene lookup returns CDR1 SGHRS and CDR2 YFSETQ. The CDR3 totals 13 residues.

This clonotype has a count of ten or more. V and J are TRBV5-1 and TRBJ2-3; D is possibly TRBD1 or TRBD2 (5 bases each). V was clipped by 5 bases and J by 2 bases, with 27 bases between them. This CDR3 comprises 19 residues. In germline, CDR1 is SGHRS, CDR2 YFSETQ. The CDR3: CASRTYTSGRLPITDTQYF. The DNA for the CDR3 is TGCGCCAGCAGGACATATACCTCGGGACGACTACCTATCACAGATACGCAGTATTTT.